These 30 T cell receptor beta chains were all obtained from the same sample, sequenced in a study of T-cell memory formation after mild COVID-19. TCRdb reprocessed the 5' RACE reads via MiXCR and lists one record per CDR3 protein. The sample shows about 270,000 distinct CDR3 sequences, more than 15% of them seen only once. The sample taken for sequencing was PBMCs or a T cell subset sorted from them (not recorded which). The receptors were sampled from a man aged 18 to 30 who had mild COVID-19 (a few samples of this study predate the infection). Cell type and time point are not known.

This clonotype has only a few counts. The chain recombines TRBV9 with TRBJ2-4; D tentatively fits TRBD1 or TRBD2 (5 bases each). This CDR3 is built from 15 residues. V was cut by 0 bases and J by 9 bases, with 16 bases left in between. Germline CDR1 and CDR2: SGDLS and YYNGEE. CDR3 sequence (DNA): TGTGCCAGCAGCGTAGTACGGGACGGCGGCGGCATTCAGTACTTC. It is translated as CASSVVRDGGGIQYF.

This clonotype turned up a few times. This rearrangement joins TRBV5-5 to TRBJ2-1; the D is unclear. With 0 bases removed from V and 0 bases from J, the gap between germline ends came to 10 bases. The CDR3 runs to 16 residues. From germline, CDR1 is SGHKS and CDR2 YYEKEE (reference sequence). CDR3 coding DNA: TGTGCCAGCAGCTTGGTCGTGGGCCCCTCCTACAATGAGCAGTTCTTC. As protein: CASSLVVGPSYNEQFF.

This rearrangement joins TRBV5-1 to TRBJ1-1, with D tentatively TRBD1 (5 bases). From germline, CDR1 is SGHRS and CDR2 YFSETQ. V lost 0 bases and J lost 7, with 13 bases in between. There are 14 residues in the CDR3. The CDR3 sequence: CASSLGQDGGEAFF. The CDR3 DNA sequence: TGCGCCAGCAGCTTGGGGCAGGACGGGGGTGAAGCTTTCTTT.

This clonotype was seen a handful of times. The chain couples TRBV6-5 to TRBJ1-1, with a weak D call TRBD1 (5 bases). The CDR3 runs 14 residues. CDR1 and CDR2 from the germline V gene are MNHEY and SVGAGI. Trimming stripped 5 bases from V and 5 bases from J, with 15 bases between. This CDR3 is CASSPPRVGTEAFF. The CDR3 coding sequence is TGTGCCAGCAGTCCACCCAGGGTCGGGACTGAAGCTTTCTTT.

This clonotype came up a few times. The chain carries TRBV5-4 and TRBJ1-2, with a tentative D call TRBD1 (5 bases). This CDR3 is 12 amino acids long. The germline V gene has CDR1 SGHNT and CDR2 YYREEE (reference sequence). V was cut by 10 bases and J by 4 bases, with 14 bases left in between. DNA for the CDR3: TGTGCCTACAGGACTATTTTCTATGGCTACACCTTC. This codes for CAYRTIFYGYTF.

V gene TRBV6-2 or TRBV6-3 combines with J gene TRBJ2-7; unclear D gene. Trimming pared 5 bases from V and 6 bases from J, leaving 11 bases between. The CDR3 consists of 12 residues. Germline CDR1 reads MNHEY; CDR2 reads SVGEGT. The CDR3 bases are TGTGCCAGCAGTACGGGTCCACGCGAGCAGTACTTC. Protein: CASSTGPREQYF.

The chain's CDR3 is CASSQLGTDKEFF. The CDR3 bases are TGTGCCAGCAGCCAGCTTGGGACAGACAAAGAGTTCTTC. This chain uses TRBV7-9 with TRBJ2-1; TRBD1 agrees at 7 bases. Germline lookup yields CDR1 SEHNR and CDR2 FQNEAQ (reference sequence). The CDR3 runs to 13 residues. Unmatched junction bases numbered 12, after V lost 5 bases and J lost 14 bases.

V and J are TRBV4-2 and TRBJ1-1; the match to TRBD1 covers 9 bases. The ends lost 0 bases at V and 5 bases at J; junction bases unmatched: 4. CDR1 LGHNA and CDR2 YNFKEQ come from the germline V gene. CDR3 length: 15 amino acids. The CDR3 nucleotides are TGTGCCAGCAGCCAAGAGGGGACAGGGCGAACTGAAGCTTTCTTT. Protein sequence: CASSQEGTGRTEAFF.

The V call is TRBV7-3, the J call TRBJ2-7; TRBD1 aligns across 10 bases. The CDR3 runs 13 residues. The V gene's germline CDR1 is SGHTA and CDR2 FQGTGA. With 5 bases clipped from V and 3 bases from J, the junction kept 1 base outside the gene matches. The CDR3 nucleotides read TGTGCCAGCAGCAGGGACAGGGGCTACGAGCAGTACTTC. This gives the protein CASSRDRGYEQYF.

This clonotype was found many times. The rearrangement joins TRBV11-1 to TRBJ2-1, with 9 bases identical to TRBD2. The CDR3 is 21 residues long. CDR1 and CDR2 from the germline V gene are SGHAT and FQDESV (reference sequence). J lost 4 bases, V lost 4 bases, and 23 bases had no gene match. The CDR3 reads CASSSPRPGTDLAGTYNEQFF. CDR3 sequence (DNA): TGTGCCAGCAGCTCACCAAGGCCCGGGACAGATCTAGCGGGGACTTACAATGAGCAGTTCTTC. Full variable domain (rest looked up from reference TRBV11-1 and TRBJ2-1): EAEVAQSPRYKITEKSQAVAFWCDPISGHATLYWYRQILGQGPELLVQFQDESVVDDSQLPKDRFSAERLKGVDSTLKIQPAELGDSAMYLCASSSPRPGTDLAGTYNEQFFGPGTRLTVL.

This clonotype has at least ten counts. The chain carries TRBV2 and TRBJ2-7; 7 bases map to TRBD1. The CDR3 totals 13 residues. With 6 bases clipped from V and 3 bases from J, the junction kept 5 bases outside the gene matches. Germline V gives CDR1 SNHLY, CDR2 FYNNEI. As DNA, the CDR3 is TGTGCCAGCAGGAGGGACAGTAACTACGAGCAGTACGTC. It specifies CASRRDSNYEQYV.

This clonotype appeared a few times. The V gene is TRBV18, the J gene TRBJ2-5; no reliable D call. V was pared by 5 bases and J by 0 bases, with 7 bases between. The CDR3 extends over 13 amino acids. Germline CDR1 reads KGHSH; CDR2 reads LQKENI. CDR3 bases: TGTGCCAGCTCAAGTATCTACCAAGAGACCCAGTACTTC. Protein sequence: CASSSIYQETQYF.

In this sample, this clonotype turned up a few times. The chain links TRBV10-3 to TRBJ1-1; D is uncertain. This CDR3 region has 13 residues. With 4 bases removed from V and 3 bases from J, the gap between germline ends came to 9 bases. Germline CDR1 ENHRY, CDR2 SYGVKD. The CDR3 DNA is TGTGCCATCAGTGCAATGGGGTACACTGAAGCTTTCTTT. Protein: CAISAMGYTEAFF.

The chain employs TRBV11-2 and TRBJ1-4; no definite D call. The CDR3 sequence is 16 residues long. V dropped 0 bases and J dropped 0 bases, with 8 bases sitting between them. Germline loops: CDR1 SGHAT, CDR2 FQNNGV. CDR3 sequence reads: CASSLDLYATNEKLFF. Here the CDR3 DNA reads TGTGCCAGCAGCTTAGATCTCTATGCAACTAATGAAAAACTGTTTTTT.

CDR3 nucleotide sequence: TGTGCCAGCAGCTTAGTTCTGGGGTCGGAGACCCAGTACTTC. Its translation: CASSLVLGSETQYF. The chain uses TRBV7-8 and TRBJ2-5; D not certain. Germline CDR1 SGHVS, CDR2 FQNEAQ. Deletions cut 1 base from V and 5 bases from J, with 11 bases between. This CDR3 contains 14 residues.

The gene calls are TRBV6-2 or TRBV6-3 and TRBJ2-7, with TRBD1 identical over 9 bases. Trimming at V came to 2 bases and at J to 5 bases, leaving 7 bases not matched to a gene. CDR1 MNHEY and CDR2 SVGEGT come from the germline V gene. This CDR3 spans 15 amino acids. DNA for the CDR3: TGTGCCAGCAGTTACACCGAGACAGGGGGGAACGAGCAGTACGTC. The encoded protein is CASSYTETGGNEQYV.

This clonotype was counted between two and nine times. The CDR3 region has the DNA TGTGCCAGCAGCGGTAGCGGGGGGGCCGGTAATACGCAGTATTTT. This codes for CASSGSGGAGNTQYF. The chain uses TRBV4-2 and TRBJ2-3, with 11 bases matching TRBD2. The CDR3 runs to 15 residues. V lost 5 bases and J lost 7; bases outside the gene matches: 8. Germline CDR1 reads LGHNA; CDR2 reads YNFKEQ.

This rearrangement joins TRBV13 to TRBJ1-4; D is perhaps TRBD1 (5 bases). The CDR3 has 14 amino acids. Trimming removed 6 bases from V and 3 bases from J, with 11 bases in between. Germline V gives CDR1 PRHDT, CDR2 FYEKMQ (reference sequence). Here the CDR3 DNA reads TGTGCCAGCAGTATGGCAGGGTCTAATGAAAAACTGTTTTTT. Protein sequence: CASSMAGSNEKLFF.

V gene TRBV12-3 or TRBV12-4 combines with J gene TRBJ2-1, with D unclear. Trimming stripped 3 bases from V and 6 bases from J, with 9 bases between. This CDR3 has 13 amino acids. The CDR3 DNA follows: TGTGCCAGCAGTTTCGGACCGATCAATGAGCAGTTCTTC. It yields the protein CASSFGPINEQFF.

The CDR3 region has the DNA TGTGCCAGCAGCTTCGTGCAGGCCGGGGAGCTGTTTTTT. It specifies CASSFVQAGELFF. This chain connects TRBV7-3 to TRBJ2-2; D unclear. The CDR3 totals 13 residues. Trimming removed 3 bases at V and 6 bases at J, with 8 bases between. Germline V gene lookup returns CDR1 SGHTA and CDR2 FQGTGA.

The V call is TRBV9, the J call TRBJ2-2; the D is unclear. Trimming stripped 3 bases from V and 0 bases from J, with 6 bases between. CDR1 is SGDLS, CDR2 YYNGEE, per germline. The CDR3 has 14 amino acids. CDR3: CASSANTNTGELFF. The DNA for the CDR3 is TGTGCCAGCAGCGCCAATACGAACACCGGGGAGCTGTTTTTT.

In its sample, this clonotype was seen many times. J is TRBJ2-3 and V is TRBV7-2, with D maybe TRBD2 (5 bases). From germline, CDR1 is SGHTA and CDR2 FQGNSA. The CDR3 consists of 14 residues. Between the trimmed V and J ends, which lost 3 bases and 2 bases, there was a span of 9 bases. The CDR3 loop reads CASSLSGYTDTQYF. The DNA of the CDR3 is TGTGCCAGCAGCTTGAGCGGATACACAGATACGCAGTATTTT.

This clonotype was seen more than once but under ten times. The CDR3 spells CASSLEGVHEQYV. The CDR3 DNA reads as TGTGCCAGCAGCTTAGAGGGGGTGCACGAGCAGTACGTC. V and J are TRBV7-9 and TRBJ2-7, with D maybe TRBD1 (6 bases). V was trimmed by 1 base and J by 5 bases, leaving 9 bases between them. Germline V gives CDR1 SEHNR, CDR2 FQNEAQ (reference sequence). CDR3 size: 13 residues.

The rearrangement links TRBV18 to TRBJ2-7; TRBD1 matches at 9 bases. V lost 0 bases and J lost 2; bases outside the gene matches: 5. Germline V gives CDR1 KGHSH, CDR2 LQKENI. The CDR3 extends over 16 amino acids. CDR3 loop: CASSPPGQGRTYEQYF. For the CDR3, the DNA is TGTGCCAGCTCACCACCTGGACAGGGGAGGACCTACGAGCAGTACTTC. Filled out from reference TRBV18 and TRBJ2-7, the complete variable domain reads NAGVMQNPRHLVRRRGQEARLRCSPMKGHSHVYWYRQLPEEGLKFMVYLQKENIIDESGMPKERFSAEFPKEGPSILRIQQVVRGDSAAYFCASSPPGQGRTYEQYFGPGTRLTVT.

In nucleotides, the CDR3 is TGTGCCAGCAGTTACGGGGGTGGGCAGGGCCGCTACGAGCAGTACTTC. This encodes CASSYGGGQGRYEQYF. The chain has TRBV6-5 and TRBJ2-7; D assignment may be TRBD1 or TRBD2 (5 bases each). The CDR3 is 16 amino acids. CDR1 is MNHEY, CDR2 SVGAGI, per germline. V lost 2 bases and J lost 3, with 17 bases in between.

This CDR3 reads CASGRIYNEQFF. As DNA, the CDR3 is TGTGCCAGCGGGCGGATCTACAATGAGCAGTTCTTC. The chain couples TRBV12-3 or TRBV12-4 to TRBJ2-1; the D is unclear. V dropped 8 bases and J dropped 3 bases, with 8 bases sitting between them. This CDR3 comprises 12 residues.

This clonotype came up a few times. The chain employs TRBV18 and TRBJ1-5; tentative D call: TRBD1 (6 bases). The V end lost 3 bases, the J end lost 9 bases, and 21 bases lay between the germline ends. Germline V gives CDR1 KGHSH, CDR2 LQKENI. CDR3 length: 16 amino acids. CDR3 amino acids: CASSPLSRQVSGPQHF. CDR3 nucleotides: TGTGCCAGCTCACCCTTGAGTAGACAGGTCTCCGGGCCCCAGCATTTT.

As for this clonotype: Its ends do not fully match the called genes, so a read error is possible. V is TRBV11-3 and J is TRBJ2-7; possibly TRBD2 for D (5 bases). This CDR3 comprises 14 residues. Germline V gives CDR1 SGHNT, CDR2 YENEEA. The CDR3 reads CASSQVRGRHEQYF. The CDR3 region has the DNA TGCGCCAGCAGCCAAGTTCGGGGAAGGCACGAGCAGTACTTC.

This clonotype was seen more than once but under ten times. The gene calls are TRBV7-2 and TRBJ2-3; weak D call: TRBD2 (5 bases). CDR1 SGHTA and CDR2 FQGNSA come from the germline V gene. This CDR3 has 14 residues. The ends were cut back, 4 bases at V and 6 bases at J, with 14 bases in the middle. DNA for the CDR3: TGTGCCAGCAGCTCCGGACTGGGCAGGGATACGCAGTATTTT. It yields the protein CASSSGLGRDTQYF.

CDR3 region: CSVEGTLDESETQYF. The CDR3 nucleotides are TGCAGCGTTGAAGGAACCCTAGATGAGAGCGAGACCCAGTACTTC. The V call is TRBV29-1, the J call TRBJ2-5; D uncertain. This CDR3 spans 15 amino acids. Trimming removed 1 base from V and 5 bases from J, with 17 bases in between. Germline CDR1 SQVTM, CDR2 ANQGSEA.